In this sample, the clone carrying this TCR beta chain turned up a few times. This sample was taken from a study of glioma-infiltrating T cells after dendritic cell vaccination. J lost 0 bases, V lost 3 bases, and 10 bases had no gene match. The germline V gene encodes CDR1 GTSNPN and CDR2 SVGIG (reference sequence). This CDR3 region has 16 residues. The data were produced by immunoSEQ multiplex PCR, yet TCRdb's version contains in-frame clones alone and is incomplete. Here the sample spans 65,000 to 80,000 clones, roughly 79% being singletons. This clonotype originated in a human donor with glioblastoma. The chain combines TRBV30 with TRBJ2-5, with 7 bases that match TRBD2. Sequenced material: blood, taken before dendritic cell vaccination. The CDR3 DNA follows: TGTGCCTGGAGACCCGGGAGGCTAGCGGACCAAGAGACCCAGTACTTC. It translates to CAWRPGRLADQETQYF.